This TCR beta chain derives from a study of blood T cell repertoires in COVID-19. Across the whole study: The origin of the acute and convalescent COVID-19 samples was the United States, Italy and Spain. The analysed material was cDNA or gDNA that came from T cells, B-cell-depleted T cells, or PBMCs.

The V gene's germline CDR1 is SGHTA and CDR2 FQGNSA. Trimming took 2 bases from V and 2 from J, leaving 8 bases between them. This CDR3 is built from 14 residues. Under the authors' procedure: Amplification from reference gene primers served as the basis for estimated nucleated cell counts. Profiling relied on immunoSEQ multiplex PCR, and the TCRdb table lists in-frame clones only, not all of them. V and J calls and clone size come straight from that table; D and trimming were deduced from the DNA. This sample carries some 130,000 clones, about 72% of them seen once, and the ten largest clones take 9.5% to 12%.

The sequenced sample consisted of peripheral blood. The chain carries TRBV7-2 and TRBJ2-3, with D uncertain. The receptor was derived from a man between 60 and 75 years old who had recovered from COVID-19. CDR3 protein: CASSLPDNTDTQYF. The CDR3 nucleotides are TGTGCCAGCAGCTTACCCGACAACACAGATACGCAGTATTTT.